This T cell receptor beta chain came from a study of blood T cell repertoires in COVID-19. At the level of the study: Acute-phase and convalescent COVID-19 samples originated in the United States, Italy and Spain. The analysed material was cDNA or gDNA that came from T cells, B-cell-depleted T cells, or PBMCs.

CDR3 length: 15 residues. V lost 7 bases, J lost 2 bases, and 9 bases stayed unmatched. Looked up from germline, CDR1 is SGHTS and CDR2 is YDEGEE. The authors' processing: Reference gene primers were amplified, and this amplification served to estimate nucleated cell counts. TCRdb's copy holds only in-frame clones and misses some; the assay was immunoSEQ multiplex PCR. The V and J calls and clone size come from that table; D and trimming were worked out from the DNA. Here the sample spans about 220,000 clones, roughly 80% being singletons. The V call is TRBV5-8, the J call TRBJ2-7; 10 bases agree with TRBD2. This receptor was taken from a human donor in a cohort sampled during active COVID-19. The sample taken for sequencing was peripheral blood. CDR3 residues: CASAPLAGVTYEQYF. The DNA for the CDR3 is TGTGCCAGCGCCCCCCTAGCGGGAGTAACCTACGAGCAGTACTTC.